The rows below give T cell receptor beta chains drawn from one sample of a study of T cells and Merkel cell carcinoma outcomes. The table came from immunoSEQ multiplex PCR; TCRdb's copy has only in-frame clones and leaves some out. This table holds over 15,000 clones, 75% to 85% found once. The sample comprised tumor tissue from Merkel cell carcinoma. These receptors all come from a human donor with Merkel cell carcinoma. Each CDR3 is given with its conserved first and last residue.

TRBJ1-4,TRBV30,CAWSTTLTGLGEKLFF
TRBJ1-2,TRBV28,CASKVAGLNYGYTF
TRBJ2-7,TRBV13,CASSLGPTGPSYEQYF
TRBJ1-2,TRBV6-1,CASSFSGDLYGYTF
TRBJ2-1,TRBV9,CASATGQSSYNEQFF
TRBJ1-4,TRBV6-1,CASRTQPNEKLFF
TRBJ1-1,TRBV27,CASSPGMSNTEAFF
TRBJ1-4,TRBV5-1,CASSDRDRANEKLFF
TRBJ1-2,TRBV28,CASSSSSGGPGYTF
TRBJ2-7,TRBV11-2,CASSRDRGVGEQYF
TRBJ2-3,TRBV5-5,CASIAGGTDTQYF
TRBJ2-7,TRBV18,CASSPVGAGDEQYF
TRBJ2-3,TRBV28,CASSGAGGAFTDTQYF
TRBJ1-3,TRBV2,CASSVGVSGNTIYF
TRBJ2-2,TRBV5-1,CASSLLAGINTGELFF
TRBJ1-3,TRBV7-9,CASSLSHLLGPTIYF
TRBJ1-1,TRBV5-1,CASSLGHYQGGGTEAFF
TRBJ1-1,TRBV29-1,CSVAGLLNTEAFF
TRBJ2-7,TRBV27,CASSYEQGYAYEQYF
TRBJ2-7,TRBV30,CAWRGDRHSYEQYF
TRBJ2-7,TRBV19,CASTPGTAFYEQYF
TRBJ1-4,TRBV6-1,CASTYAGGSEKLFF
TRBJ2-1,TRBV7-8,CASQQGRYYNEQFF
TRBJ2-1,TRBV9,CASSALPGADNEQFF
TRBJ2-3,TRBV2,CASSAARTDTQYF
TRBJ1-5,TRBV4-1,CASSQVSGLGNQPQHF
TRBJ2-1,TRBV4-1,CASSPRAGASYNEQFF
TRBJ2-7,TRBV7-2,CASSFGTSGDLGEQYF
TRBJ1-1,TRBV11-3,CASSLGGAYTEAFF
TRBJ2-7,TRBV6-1,CASSGDSYEQYF
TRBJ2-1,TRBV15,CATSRVGLNEQFF
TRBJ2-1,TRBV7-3,CASSATPGLAAVNQFF
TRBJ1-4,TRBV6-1,CASRTTGANEKLFF
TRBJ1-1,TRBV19,CASSTGTGRVWTEAFF
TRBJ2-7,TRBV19,CASNPGHRRGEQYF
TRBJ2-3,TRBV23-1,CASSQILFPSGGVEGIRADTQYF
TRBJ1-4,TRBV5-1,CASSLGQLDNEKLFF
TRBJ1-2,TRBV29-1,CSVITDGYYGYTF
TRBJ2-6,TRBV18,CASSPPKTGAGANVLTF
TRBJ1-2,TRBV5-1,CASQTAPPNYGYTF
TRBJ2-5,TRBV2,CASAGLWETQYF
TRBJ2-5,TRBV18,CASSPRSGLAGQETQYF
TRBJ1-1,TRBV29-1,CSVEGAWHTEAFF
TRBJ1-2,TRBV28,CASNRGIYGYTF
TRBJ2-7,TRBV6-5,CASSSETTYEQYF
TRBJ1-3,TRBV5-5,CASSLQGSSGNTIYF
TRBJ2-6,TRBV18,CASSLTGQGVSGANVLTF
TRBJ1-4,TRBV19,CASSRPIDRAEKLFF
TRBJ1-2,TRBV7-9,CASSLDGSGYTF
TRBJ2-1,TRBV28,CASRRAGGVNEQFF
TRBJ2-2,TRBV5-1,CASSSKTGSGGELFF
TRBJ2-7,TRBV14,CASSPLGPAYEQYF
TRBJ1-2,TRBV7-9,CASSHINREGNYGYTF
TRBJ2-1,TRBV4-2,CASSQGTSGSAEQFF
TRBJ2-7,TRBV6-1,CASSEASQSSYEQYF
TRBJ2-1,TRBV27,CASSRTGPYYYNEQFF
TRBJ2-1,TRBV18,CASSPPHGTSGYNEQFF